This TCR beta chain was captured in a study of blood T cell repertoires in COVID-19. Across the study: Both acute and convalescent COVID-19 samples were obtained from the United States, Italy and Spain.

This CDR3 is built from 15 residues. With V trimmed by 6 bases and J by 0 bases, 4 bases remained unmatched. Germline-derived CDR1 and CDR2 are LNHDA and SQIVND (reference sequence). In the original workflow: Amplification of reference gene primers provided the estimated nucleated cell counts. Produced via immunoSEQ multiplex PCR; TCRdb's table is partial and in-frame only. The V and J calls and clone size are taken from that table; D and trimming were inferred from the DNA. This sample has 200,000 to 250,000 clones; about 83% occur once, and the top ten carry roughly 6.4%. This clone appeared once. The TCR was taken from a man aged 55-75 years who had recovered from COVID-19. The source material was peripheral blood. The chain recombines TRBV19 with TRBJ2-1; 8 bases align to TRBD2. The CDR3 DNA reads as TGTGCCAGTAGCCGCGGGGGGAGCTCCTACAATGAGCAGTTCTTC. This sequence encodes CASSRGGSSYNEQFF.